Listed below are T cell receptor beta chains from one sample, sequenced in a study of blood T cell repertoires in COVID-19. Sequenced by immunoSEQ multiplex PCR; TCRdb stores in-frame clones only, minus some. The data show 35,000 to 45,000 clones, over 75% seen once. Sequenced sample: peripheral blood. The receptors stem from a human donor in a cohort sampled during active COVID-19. Each CDR3 is given with its conserved first and last residue. Clone size is shown for a subset of rows, as once, few, many or a class of expanded clone.

V,size,J,CDR3
TRBV10-3,NA,TRBJ1-6,CAISDPGSPGYNSPLHF
TRBV18,NA,TRBJ1-2,CASSPRSPGVAPADYGYTF
TRBV5-1,NA,TRBJ2-2,CASSAPGTGMANTGELFF
TRBV29-1,once,TRBJ1-1,CSVATGANTEAFF
TRBV4-2,few,TRBJ2-5,CASSQELAGGPGSETQYF
TRBV10-3,NA,TRBJ1-1,CAITPGGALTEAFF
TRBV4-1,NA,TRBJ2-7,CASSHGHLPYEQYF
TRBV6-4,NA,TRBJ2-2,CASREQTNTGELFF
TRBV7-9,NA,TRBJ2-3,CASSYSGGADTQYF
TRBV5-1,NA,TRBJ2-7,CASSLEGTGEQYF
TRBV14,once,TRBJ2-3,CASSQEWTETYTDTQYF
TRBV12-5,NA,TRBJ1-6,CASGFTIGTDSLYNSPPHF
TRBV7-8,NA,TRBJ2-3,CASSLTSGGTDTQYF
TRBV7-3,NA,TRBJ2-5,CASSLKAGRETQYF